The clone carrying this TCR beta chain showed up just a few times. The J segment lost 11 bases and the V segment lost 7 bases, leaving 7 bases of the junction unmatched. The CDR3 runs to 12 residues. In germline, CDR1 is MDHEN, CDR2 SYDVKM. This sample is part of a study of blood T cell repertoires in COVID-19. Generated by immunoSEQ multiplex PCR, the TCRdb table keeps only in-frame clones and is missing some. The data show over 200,000 clones, with roughly 90% seen just once and approximately 3.1% held by the top ten. Assignment of participants to cohorts was predicated upon participant-reported clinical history.

The sample comprised PBMCs or T cells enriched from blood (not recorded which). V is TRBV28 and J is TRBJ1-4; 7 bases are shared with TRBD1. The clonotype was recovered from a woman aged 45-60 years in a cohort exposed to, infected with or recovered from COVID-19 (not recorded which). The DNA for the CDR3 is TGTGCCAGCACCCCCCCCAGGGGGAAACTGTTTTTT. This sequence encodes CASTPPRGKLFF.